This TCR beta chain emerged from a study of human T cells and chemical hapten exposure. Study conclusions and caveats: Significantly more large CDR3 similarity clusters were formed by expanded TCRs than by controls. DPC sensitization produced no change in TCRs with frequency above 1 in 1000.

Noted time point: patch test 2, 6 weeks after DPC sensitization. Indicated treatment: therapeutic diphenylcyclopropenone sensitization with weekly scalp DPC. Venepuncture was done earlier than the placement of each patch test. Germline CDR1 MNHEY, CDR2 SVGEGT. The ends were cut back, 5 bases at V and 0 bases at J, with 5 bases in the middle. The CDR3 is 13 residues long. Individual cDNA molecules (in the library) carried attached unique molecular identifiers. In TCRdb, the RACE reads were re-called with MiXCR into one record per CDR3 protein. This sample has approximately 350,000 distinct CDR3 sequences, with roughly 6.3% found just once. This clonotype was seen at least ten times. The antigen is unknown.

Sequences were derived from whole blood, sampled in connection with sensitization to the hapten diphenylcyclopropenone (DPC). V is TRBV6-2 or TRBV6-3 and J is TRBJ2-1; D not resolved. The clonotype comes from a young woman with alopecia areata. Some clones in this sample may be carry-over from other donors' samples. The CDR3 nucleotides read TGTGCCAGCAGTCAAGACTCCTACAATGAGCAGTTCTTC. This encodes CASSQDSYNEQFF.